This T cell receptor (beta chain) was observed in a study of identifying expanded T cells in peripheral blood. Here immunoSEQ multiplex PCR was the method, and the copy in TCRdb shows in-frame clones only, minus some. Here the sample spans about 110,000 clones, more than 85% being singletons. No infections or other immune events were documented during collection. Germline CDR1 is MNHEY and CDR2 is SVGAGI. Trimming removed 0 bases at V and 2 bases at J, with 8 bases between. The CDR3 is 15 residues long. The chain uses TRBV6-5 and TRBJ1-5; D is undetermined. The sequence came from a person between 18 and 70 years old in good health. Sequencing was carried out using blood. This CDR3 is CASSYSTGGNQPQHF. The DNA for the CDR3 is TGTGCCAGCAGTTACTCGACGGGCGGCAATCAGCCCCAGCATTTT.